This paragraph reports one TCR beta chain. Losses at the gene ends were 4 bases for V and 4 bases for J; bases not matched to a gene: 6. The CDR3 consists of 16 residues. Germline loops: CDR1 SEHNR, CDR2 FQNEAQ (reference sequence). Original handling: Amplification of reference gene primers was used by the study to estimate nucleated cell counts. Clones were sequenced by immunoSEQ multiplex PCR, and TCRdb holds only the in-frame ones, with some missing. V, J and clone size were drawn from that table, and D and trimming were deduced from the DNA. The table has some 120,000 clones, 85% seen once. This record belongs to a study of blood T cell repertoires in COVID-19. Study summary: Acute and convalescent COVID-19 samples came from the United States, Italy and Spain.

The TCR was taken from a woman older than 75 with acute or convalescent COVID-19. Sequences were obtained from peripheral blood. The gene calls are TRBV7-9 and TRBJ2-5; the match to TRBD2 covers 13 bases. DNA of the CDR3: TGTGCCAGCAGCTCAATGACTAGCGGGGGGTTAGAGACCCAGTACTTC. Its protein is CASSSMTSGGLETQYF.